Listed below are T cell receptor beta chains from one sample, sequenced in a study of breast tumors, draining lymph nodes, adjacent tissues. Each CDR3 protein gets one entry after TCRdb re-called the multiplex PCR reads with MiXCR. This sample has approximately 250,000 distinct CDR3 sequences; under 35% occur once, and the top ten carry approximately 3.5%. The sequenced sample consisted of axillary lymph node tissue. The receptors derive from a female donor with breast cancer. Some clones in this sample may be carry-over from other donors' samples. Both conserved end residues are trimmed from each CDR3. The D gene is left open where the match is weak. Clone size appears in some rows only: once, few, many, or a class for an expanded clone.

d_call j_call clone_size v_call cdr3_aa
TRBD1 TRBJ2-1 many TRBV7-6 ASSPSWGQENEQF
TRBD2 TRBJ2-3 many TRBV19 ASSSHFRLAGLKDTQY
. TRBJ1-5 . TRBV24-1 ATSRLTGYSQPQH
TRBD1 TRBJ2-3 few TRBV30 AWRVTGKGRDTQY
. TRBJ1-5 many TRBV7-3 ASSLNGGGNQPQH
. TRBJ2-1 few TRBV11-2 ASSFDPGARYNEQF
TRBD1 TRBJ1-3 many TRBV20-1 SARDPEGQRGGNTIY
. TRBJ2-7 many TRBV6-5 ASADRRSDKQY
TRBD1 TRBJ1-2 . TRBV7-2 ASSLAGQGARRGSGYT
. TRBJ2-1 many TRBV10-3 AIADQYNEQF
. TRBJ1-3 . TRBV6-6 ASSPAGLGGAGNTIY
. TRBJ2-1 many TRBV9 ASSVQYNEQF
TRBD1 TRBJ1-1 . TRBV20-1 SATHSGGAGEAF
. TRBJ1-2 many TRBV7-9 ASSLIGYGYT
TRBD1 TRBJ1-2 many TRBV4-3 ASSQERSQGVYGYT
. TRBJ1-2 many TRBV5-1 ASSLLGRNYGYT
. TRBJ2-1 . TRBV7-2 ARNEQF
. TRBJ1-2 many TRBV6-4 ASSQGGGIGYT
. TRBJ2-7 . TRBV2 ASSEGGEQY
. TRBJ1-2 . TRBV2 ASSPFRDMSNAANYGYT
TRBD1 TRBJ1-2 . TRBV29-1 SVGQGAYGYT
. TRBJ1-2 many TRBV7-2 ASSLDWLDYGYT
. TRBJ2-6 . TRBV2 ASSGPTLT
. TRBJ2-7 once TRBV7-2 ASSGASSYEQY
. TRBJ2-3 many TRBV20-1 SARQGGVADTQY
. TRBJ2-1 many TRBV20-1 SARDQGNEQF
. TRBJ1-2 many TRBV9 ASSVGGQSNYGST
TRBD1 TRBJ2-5 . TRBV11-3 ASSRTGPAETQY
TRBD2 TRBJ2-3 . TRBV25-1 ASSARGSSGSTDTQY
TRBD1 TRBJ2-7 . TRBV27 ASRLTSDRGPYEQY
. TRBJ2-3 many TRBV10-2 ASTRAVGPGTDTQY
. TRBJ2-3 many TRBV20-1 SARGGPSSTDTQY
. TRBJ1-2 many TRBV19 ASSARSRYGYT
. TRBJ2-2 . TRBV15 ATSRDQGTGELF
TRBD2 TRBJ2-1 few TRBV30 AWTETRLAVYNEQF